This TCR beta chain derives from a study of cytomegalovirus exposure and HLA in healthy donors. The V end was cut by 2 bases, the J end by 0 bases, with 10 bases between. CDR3 size: 14 residues. Germline V lookup: CDR1 SQVTM, CDR2 ANQGSEA. Details on this clone: Its specificity is not known.

The study, taken as a whole, reports: Highly shared variants forming one cluster were likely a sequencing artifact. In a later analysis, specific HLA alleles were associated with around 17,000 TCR beta sequences at a 0.05 false discovery rate.

The PCR had 60 Vbeta and 13 Jbeta primers. The data were produced by immunoSEQ multiplex PCR, yet TCRdb's version contains in-frame clones alone and is incomplete. The table lists 100,000 or so clones, under 80% of them singletons. J is TRBJ1-1 and V is TRBV29-1; tentative D call: TRBD1 (5 bases). This TCR was recovered from a woman between 35 and 50 years old in good health and CMV-seropositive. Sequenced input: PBMCs. The CDR3 DNA sequence: TGCAGCGTTGAACGGGGCGGGGTGAACACTGAAGCTTTCTTT. This codes for CSVERGGVNTEAFF.